This T cell receptor beta chain was sequenced for a study of a mutant IDH1 vaccine in newly diagnosed glioma. Trimming took 4 bases from V and 0 from J, leaving 16 bases between them. Per germline, CDR1 SGHKS and CDR2 YYEKEE (reference sequence). The CDR3 has 17 amino acids. Sample time point: baseline, week 1 (first vaccination visit). As for treatment: pre-vaccination baseline after standard-of-care therapy. The data were produced by immunoSEQ multiplex PCR, yet TCRdb's version contains in-frame clones alone and is incomplete. The sample lists 30,000 to 40,000 clones; roughly 90% were seen once. This clonotype was obtained from a man between 18 and 35 years old with glioma. The chain couples TRBV5-5 to TRBJ1-4; D is ambiguous. The specimen comprised PBMCs, sampled from a glioma patient treated with radiotherapy, temozolomide or both. The CDR3 sequence is CASSRRGGDATNEKLFF. CDR3 DNA: TGTGCCAGCAGCCGGCGGGGAGGAGATGCAACTAATGAAAAACTGTTTTTT.